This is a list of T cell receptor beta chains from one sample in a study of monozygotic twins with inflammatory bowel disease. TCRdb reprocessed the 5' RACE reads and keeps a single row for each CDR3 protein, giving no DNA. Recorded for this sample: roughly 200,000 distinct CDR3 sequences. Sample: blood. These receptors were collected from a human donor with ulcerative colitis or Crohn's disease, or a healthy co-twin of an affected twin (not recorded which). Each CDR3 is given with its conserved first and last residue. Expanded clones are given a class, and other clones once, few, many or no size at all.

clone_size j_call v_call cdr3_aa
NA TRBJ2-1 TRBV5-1 CASSAGTDYNEQFF
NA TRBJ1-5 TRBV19 CASSIPDNSNQPQHF
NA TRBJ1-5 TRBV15 CATSRGRGEGNQPQHF
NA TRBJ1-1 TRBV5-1 CASSRGQMNTEAFF
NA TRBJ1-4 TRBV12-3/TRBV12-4 CASSFSEAAKLFF
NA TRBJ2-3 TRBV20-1 CSAILAGGFTDTQYF
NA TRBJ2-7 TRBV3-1 CASSQETGTGTYEQYF
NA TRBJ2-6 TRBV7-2 CASSLSPQGDLSSGANVLTF
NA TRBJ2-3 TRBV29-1 CSVGPKRGGTDTQYF
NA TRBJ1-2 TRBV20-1 CSARREFYGYTF
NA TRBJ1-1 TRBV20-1 CSARDSGQGYTEAFF
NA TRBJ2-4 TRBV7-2 CASSTTGGANIQYF
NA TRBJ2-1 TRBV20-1 CSASSRDLHYNEQFF
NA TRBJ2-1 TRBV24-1 CATSEPGTGENNEQFF
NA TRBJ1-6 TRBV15 CATSRDPGERSPLHF
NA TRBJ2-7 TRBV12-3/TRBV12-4 CASSHPREGGTYEQYF
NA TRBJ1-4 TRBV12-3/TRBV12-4 CASKFREKLFF
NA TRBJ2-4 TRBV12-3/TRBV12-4 CASSWDRGHGGAKNIQYF
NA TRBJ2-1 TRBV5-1 CASSWGLAGYEQFF
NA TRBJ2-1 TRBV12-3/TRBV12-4 CASFSYREQFF
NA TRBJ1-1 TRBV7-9 CASSRRERGDTEAFF
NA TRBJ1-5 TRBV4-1 CASSQEGRPNQPQHF
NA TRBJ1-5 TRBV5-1 CASSASPNQPQHF
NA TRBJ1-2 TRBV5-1 CASSMNPANYGYTF
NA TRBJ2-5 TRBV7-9 CASRRSSGGARETQYF
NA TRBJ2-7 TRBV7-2 CASSLVWLGEQYF
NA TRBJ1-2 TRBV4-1 CASSDGTGGNGYTF
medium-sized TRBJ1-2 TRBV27 CASKIQGANYGYTF
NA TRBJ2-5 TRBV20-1 CSAHQGVQETQYF
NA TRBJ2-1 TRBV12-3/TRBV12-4 CASSFRGGWYNEQFF
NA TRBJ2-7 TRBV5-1 CASRSAGTATYEQYF
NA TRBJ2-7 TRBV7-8 CASSSDNYEQYF
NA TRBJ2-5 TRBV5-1 CASSKDRVEETQYF
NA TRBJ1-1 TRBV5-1 CASSLGYLGTLYTEAFF
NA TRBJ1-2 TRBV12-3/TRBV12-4 CASSLGSVANYGYTF
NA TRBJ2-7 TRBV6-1 CASTPARDRAYEQYF
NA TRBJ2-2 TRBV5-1 CASGRGAVNTGELFF
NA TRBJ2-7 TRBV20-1 CSASGTGAYEQYF
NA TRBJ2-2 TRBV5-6 CASSPYNTGELFF
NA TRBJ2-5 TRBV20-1 CSAVVDQETQYF
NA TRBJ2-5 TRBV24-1 CATSDFLETQYF
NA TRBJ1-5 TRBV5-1 CASSPDPLGNQPQHF
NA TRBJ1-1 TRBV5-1 CASSPAGPEAFF
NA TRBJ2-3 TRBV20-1 CSARGVRATRTDTQYF
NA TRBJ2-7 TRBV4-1 CASREQGAPYEQYF
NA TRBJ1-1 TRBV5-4 CASRLKGLNTEAFF
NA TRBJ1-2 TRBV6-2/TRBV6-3 CASSSPGQGNYGYTF
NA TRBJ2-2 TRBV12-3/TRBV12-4 CASSSGAGELFF
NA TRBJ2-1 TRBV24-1 CATSETGGGDEQFF
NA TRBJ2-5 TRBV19 CASSIWEGGQETQYF
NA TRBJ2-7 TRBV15 CATSRDLALAGGEQYF
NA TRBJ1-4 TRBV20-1 CSARIAQGYEKLFF